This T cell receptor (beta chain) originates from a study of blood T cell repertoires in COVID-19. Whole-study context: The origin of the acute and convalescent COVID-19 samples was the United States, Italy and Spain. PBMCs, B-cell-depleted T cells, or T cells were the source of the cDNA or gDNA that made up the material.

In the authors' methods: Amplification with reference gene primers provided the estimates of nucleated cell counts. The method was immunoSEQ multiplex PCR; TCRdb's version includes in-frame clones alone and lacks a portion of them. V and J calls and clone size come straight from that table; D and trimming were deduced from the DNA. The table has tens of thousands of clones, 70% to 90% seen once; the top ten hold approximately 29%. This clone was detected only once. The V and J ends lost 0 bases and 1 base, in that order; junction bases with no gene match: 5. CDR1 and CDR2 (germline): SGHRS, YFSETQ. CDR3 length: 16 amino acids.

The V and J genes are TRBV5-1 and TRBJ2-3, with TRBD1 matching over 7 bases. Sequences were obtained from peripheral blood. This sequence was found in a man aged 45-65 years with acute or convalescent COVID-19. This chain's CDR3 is CASSLASGGGTDTQYF. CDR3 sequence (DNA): TGCGCCAGCAGCTTGGCTTCAGGGGGAGGCACAGATACGCAGTATTTT.